What follows are 22 T cell receptor beta chains derived from one specimen sequenced in a study of cytomegalovirus exposure and HLA in healthy donors. PCR amplification relied on 60 Vbeta primers (plus 13 Jbeta primers). Data came from immunoSEQ multiplex PCR; TCRdb stores just in-frame clones and leaves some out. The sample yields 150,000 to 200,000 clones, roughly 78% seen once. The source material was PBMCs. These receptors were taken from a woman aged 50 to 60 in good health and CMV-seropositive.

This clone came up once. This sample includes further DNA sequences coding for the same CDR3. The rearrangement uses TRBV5-1 and TRBJ2-2; 11 nucleotides agree with TRBD1. This CDR3 has 15 residues. V lost 3 bases and J lost 6; bases outside the gene matches: 4. Germline V gene lookup returns CDR1 SGHRS and CDR2 YFSETQ. The CDR3 region has the DNA TGCGCCAGCAGCTCCCGGACAGGGGGCCCCGGGGAGCTGTTTTTT. It translates to CASSSRTGGPGELFF.

The chain joins TRBV2 to TRBJ2-7; no clear D. CDR1 is SNHLY and CDR2 is FYNNEI in the germline V gene. CDR3 length equals 13 residues. V was pared by 4 bases and J by 1 base, with 8 bases between. The CDR3 region has the DNA TGTGCCAGCAGTGTTGAGCAATCCTACGAGCAGTACTTC. Amino acid sequence: CASSVEQSYEQYF.

The chain has TRBV6-1 and TRBJ2-1, with D perhaps TRBD2 (6 bases). The germline CDR1 and CDR2 sequences are MNHNS and SASEGT. The CDR3 is 14 residues long. Between the trimmed V and J ends, which lost 8 bases and 10 bases, there was a span of 21 bases. The CDR3 is CASRPRGAREEQFF. In nucleotides, the CDR3 is TGTGCCAGCCGTCCTCGCGGGGCGAGGGAGGAGCAGTTCTTC.

CDR3 region: CASSDSGQGNTGELFF. CDR3 nucleotide sequence: TGTGCCAGCAGTGACAGTGGACAGGGGAACACCGGGGAGCTGTTTTTT. V usage is TRBV6-4 and J usage is TRBJ2-2; 8 nucleotides line up with TRBD1. The CDR3 runs 16 residues. V was pared by 2 bases and J by 1 base, with 3 bases of the junction left unmatched. From germline, CDR1 is MRHNA and CDR2 SNTAGT.

The rearrangement links TRBV5-1 to TRBJ1-6; the D gene is possibly TRBD1 (6 bases). Germline lookup yields CDR1 SGHRS and CDR2 YFSETQ. The V end lost 6 bases, the J end lost 9 bases, and 19 bases lay between the germline ends. The CDR3 sequence is 15 residues long. The CDR3 bases are TGCGCCAGCACCGGAGGGGGGGAGAGCAGTTCACCCCTCCACTTT. Protein: CASTGGGESSSPLHF.

This clone was seen a handful of times. An end of the junction differs from the germline gene, which may be a read error. V and J are TRBV6-1 and TRBJ1-6; no reliable D call. Germline V gene data show CDR1 as MNHNS and CDR2 as SASEGT. CDR3 length: 13 amino acids. Written as DNA, the CDR3 is TGTGCCAGAAGTGAGGTCCTAAATTCACCCCTCCACTTT. It is translated as CARSEVLNSPLHF.

The J gene is TRBJ2-1, the V gene TRBV15, with D possibly TRBD1 on 5 matching bases. V dropped 0 bases and J dropped 4 bases, with 10 bases sitting between them. The CDR3 is made up of 15 amino acids. Germline CDR1 reads LNHNV; CDR2 reads YYDKDF (reference sequence). CDR3 nucleotide sequence: TGTGCCACCAGCAGAGATGCAGGGATGTACAATGAGCAGTTCTTC. The encoded protein is CATSRDAGMYNEQFF.

The V gene is TRBV7-3, the J gene TRBJ2-7; D gene uncertain. Germline V gives CDR1 SGHTA, CDR2 FQGTGA. V lost 0 bases to trimming and J lost 3 bases, with 15 bases between them. The CDR3 covers 16 residues. The CDR3 DNA is TGTGCCAGCAGCTTAACGGAACGGAGATCAAGCTACGAGCAGTACTTC. Protein: CASSLTERRSSYEQYF. The whole variable domain, filled in from reference TRBV7-3 and TRBJ2-7, reads GAGVSQTPSNKVTEKGKYVELRCDPISGHTALYWYRQSLGQGPEFLIYFQGTGAADDSGLPNDRFFAVRPEGSVSTLKIQRTERGDSAVYLCASSLTERRSSYEQYFGPGTRLTVT.

The chain carries TRBV6-5 and TRBJ1-2; D possibly corresponds to TRBD1 (6 bases). V lost 2 bases and J 4 bases, leaving 17 bases between the germline ends. The length of the CDR3 is 16 residues. Germline assignment: CDR1 MNHEY and CDR2 SVGAGI. CDR3 protein: CASSYNSETGSYGYTF. DNA for the CDR3: TGTGCCAGCAGTTACAACTCGGAGACAGGAAGCTATGGCTACACCTTC.

The chain links TRBV18 to TRBJ1-1, with D tentatively TRBD1 (5 bases). This CDR3 comprises 15 residues. Between the trimmed V and J ends, which lost 3 bases and 4 bases, there was a span of 15 bases. Germline CDR1 and CDR2: KGHSH and LQKENI. The CDR3 sequence is CASSPPGGRGTEAFF. The CDR3 DNA follows: TGTGCCAGCTCACCCCCCGGGGGTCGGGGCACTGAAGCTTTCTTT. Full variable domain (outside the CDR3, taken from reference TRBV18 and TRBJ1-1): NAGVMQNPRHLVRRRGQEARLRCSPMKGHSHVYWYRQLPEEGLKFMVYLQKENIIDESGMPKERFSAEFPKEGPSILRIQQVVRGDSAAYFCASSPPGGRGTEAFFGQGTRLTVV.

The rearrangement links TRBV9 to TRBJ1-1, with TRBD1 as a possible D gene (5 bases). Germline V gene lookup returns CDR1 SGDLS and CDR2 YYNGEE. The length of the CDR3 is 15 residues. Trimming left V 0 bases short and J 4 bases short, with 13 bases between. The CDR3 spells CASSVGRTQGTEAFF. For the CDR3, the DNA is TGTGCCAGCAGCGTAGGACGCACCCAGGGCACTGAAGCTTTCTTT.

V and J are TRBV6-6 and TRBJ2-5; D is possibly TRBD2 (6 bases). Germline-derived CDR1 and CDR2 are MNHNY and SVGAGI (reference sequence). Trimming stripped 6 bases from V and 1 base from J, with 12 bases between. This CDR3 has 14 amino acids. The CDR3 region is CASRTSSAQETQYF. The CDR3 coding sequence is TGTGCCAGCAGGACATCTAGCGCCCAAGAGACCCAGTACTTC.

The chain combines TRBV9 with TRBJ2-5, with 10 bases that match TRBD2. CDR3 length: 16 amino acids. The trim removed 0 bases at V and 4 bases at J, leaving 6 bases unmatched. Germline V gene data show CDR1 as SGDLS and CDR2 as YYNGEE. CDR3 protein: CASSVESGGARETQYF. CDR3 DNA: TGTGCCAGCAGCGTAGAAAGCGGGGGGGCCCGAGAGACCCAGTACTTC.

The chain has TRBV19 and TRBJ2-4; D is perhaps TRBD2 (6 bases). V lost 6 bases and J 2 bases, leaving 11 bases between the germline ends. The germline V gene has CDR1 LNHDA and CDR2 SQIVND (reference sequence). The CDR3 extends over 14 amino acids. The chain's CDR3 is CASSPRGTKNIQYF. CDR3 in DNA: TGTGCCAGTAGCCCCCGGGGGACCAAAAACATTCAGTACTTC.

CDR3 DNA sequence: TGTGCCAGCAGCTTGCGGCTAGCGGGGCGCACAGATACGCAGTATTTT. This codes for CASSLRLAGRTDTQYF. The J gene is TRBJ2-3, the V gene TRBV5-4; TRBD2 agrees at 9 bases. Per the germline V gene, CDR1 is SGHNT and CDR2 is YYREEE (reference sequence). The J segment lost 1 base and the V segment lost 1 base, leaving 4 bases of the junction unmatched. This CDR3 comprises 16 residues. Full variable domain (outside the CDR3, taken from reference TRBV5-4 and TRBJ2-3): ETGVTQSPTHLIKTRGQQVTLRCSSQSGHNTVSWYQQALGQGPQFIFQYYREEENGRGNFPPRFSGLQFPNYSSELNVNALELDDSALYLCASSLRLAGRTDTQYFGPGTRLTVL.

The V gene is TRBV1, the J gene TRBJ1-1; the table assigns TRBD1, which was not confirmed against the DNA. TRBV1 is given as a pseudogene. The CDR3 extends over 15 amino acids. The CDR3 coding sequence is TGCACCAGCAGCCAGGCTACATACAGGGACACTGAAGCTTTCTTT. Its protein product is CTSSQATYRDTEAFF.

This clone was seen a single time. J is TRBJ1-1 and V is TRBV13; D gene uncertain. Germline V gene sequence: CDR1 PRHDT, CDR2 FYEKMQ (reference sequence). The CDR3 spans 12 residues. Trimming stripped 1 base from V and 10 bases from J, with 10 bases between. As DNA, the CDR3 is TGTGCCAGCAGCTTAGACGGCGGAGGAGCTTTCTTT. The encoded protein is CASSLDGGGAFF.

This clone was found once. This chain joins TRBV9 and TRBJ2-3; TRBD2 aligns across 12 bases. Losses at the gene ends were 2 bases for V and 5 bases for J; bases not matched to a gene: 3. The CDR3 length is 15 residues. Germline V gene lookup returns CDR1 SGDLS and CDR2 YYNGEE. The chain's CDR3 is CASSVLAGGLDTQYF. CDR3 coding DNA: TGTGCCAGCAGCGTCCTAGCGGGGGGGTTAGATACGCAGTATTTT.

The table lists this clone with a few counts. The V gene is TRBV4-1, the J gene TRBJ1-5, with 9 bases identical to TRBD1. The CDR3 sequence is 15 residues long. Losses at the gene ends were 2 bases for V and 7 bases for J; bases not matched to a gene: 6. Germline V lookup: CDR1 MGHRA, CDR2 YSYEKL. The CDR3 DNA reads TGCGCCAGCAGCCAACCCTGGACAGGGGTGCAGCCCCAGCATTTT. Amino acid sequence: CASSQPWTGVQPQHF.

This clone was counted a few times. This chain connects TRBV6-6 to TRBJ2-7, with D tentatively TRBD2 (6 bases). Germline V gives CDR1 MNHNY, CDR2 SVGAGI (reference sequence). The V gene lost 2 bases and the J gene lost 4 bases, with 12 bases spanning the gap. This CDR3 has 14 amino acids. Written as DNA, the CDR3 is TGTGCCAGCAGTTACGGAGGGGCCGGGTACGAGCAGTACTTC. It codes for CASSYGGAGYEQYF.

V is TRBV5-5 and J is TRBJ2-2, with D perhaps TRBD1 (8 bases). The CDR3 is 17 residues long. V was clipped by 4 bases and J by 2 bases, with 18 bases between them. The V gene's germline CDR1 is SGHKS and CDR2 YYEKEE (reference sequence). The CDR3 coding sequence is TGTGCCAGCAGCCTACAGGGGGGGACAGCAAACACCGGGGAGCTGTTTTTT. It yields the protein CASSLQGGTANTGELFF.

There are a few counts of this clone. The V and J genes are TRBV7-9 and TRBJ1-1; 7 nucleotides align to TRBD1. The ends lost 2 bases at V and 8 bases at J; junction bases unmatched: 8. The germline V gene encodes CDR1 SEHNR and CDR2 FQNEAQ (reference sequence). CDR3 length: 14 residues. CDR3 amino acids: CASSLSGGAQEAFF. The CDR3 DNA sequence: TGTGCCAGCAGCTTATCAGGGGGAGCCCAAGAAGCTTTCTTT.